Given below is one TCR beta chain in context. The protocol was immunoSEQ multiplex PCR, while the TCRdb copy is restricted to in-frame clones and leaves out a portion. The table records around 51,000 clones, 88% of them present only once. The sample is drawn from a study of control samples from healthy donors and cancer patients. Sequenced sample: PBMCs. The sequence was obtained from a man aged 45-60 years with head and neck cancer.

The DNA for the CDR3 is TGTGCCAGCAGTTTGTCCTATAATTCACCCCTCCACTTT. As protein: CASSLSYNSPLHF. The chain combines TRBV28 with TRBJ1-6; D is ambiguous. Between the trimmed V and J ends, which lost 3 bases and 1 base, there was a span of 1 base. CDR1 MDHEN and CDR2 SYDVKM come from the germline V gene. The CDR3 consists of 13 residues.